This T cell receptor beta chain was captured by sequencing in a study of blood T cell repertoires in COVID-19 (dated by TCRdb to the early 2020s). Broadly, across the study: The collaborator samples originated in the United States, Italy and Spain and spanned the acute and convalescent phases of COVID-19. The material from the prospective study consisted of cDNA or gDNA derived from T cells, B-cell-depleted T cells, or PBMCs. Deeply sampled blood TCRbeta repertoires from subjects exposed to, actively infected with, or recovered from COVID-19 were included in the dataset. The repertoires were released in a freely available public database meant as a resource for research on the immune response to SARS-CoV-2. Samples were obtained from the ongoing ImmuneRACE study (first 160 participants) and from 950 to 1,500 subjects provided by 6 global collaborators. Sample metadata almost always included a de-identified subject ID, COVID-19 status, age in years and sex. HLA class I and class II types, where available, came from metadata supplied by the sample provider rather than from assay-based typing.

Study-wide conclusions, independent of this receptor: The quantity of clinical and demographic metadata differed by source and by participant and was supplied without curation.

Whole blood was collected in K2EDTA tubes by collaborating institutions according to the institutions' own protocols. Collaborator samples were shipped for TCRbeta analysis as frozen whole blood, isolated PBMCs, or DNA extracted from either sample type. The immunoSEQ Assay, a bias-controlled multiplex PCR, was used to amplify TCRbeta CDR3 regions from genomic DNA. Turning to the authors' computational methods: The number of nucleated cells in each sample was estimated by amplification of reference gene primers within the assay. To quantify the absolute abundance of each unique TCRbeta CDR3 rearrangement, sequence reads were collapsed and filtered. Productive Simpson clonality was computed per sample as the square root of Simpson's diversity index over productive rearrangements. Sourced from immuneACCESS, this table was stored by TCRdb with only in-frame sequences that have V and J called. A share of the clones is absent; for the studies checked, an unresolved V gene accounts for under half, and the remainder has no known explanation. The V and J calls and clone size are taken from that table; D and trimming were inferred from the DNA. A total of 120,000 or so clones appear in this sample, over 80% of them only once. In total, the top ten clones hold approximately 2% of the sample.

Taken from the germline V gene, the CDR1 and CDR2 loops are SGDLS and YYNGEE. The CDR3 holds 16 amino acids from the cysteine to the phenylalanine. Only CDR3 DNA is held: 48 bases, read in frame from base 1. V and J are truncated by 0 bases and 7 bases respectively, leaving an intervening sequence of 16 bases. As for this clone: The antigen it binds to is not known. No per-base quality is available; no much larger clone lies one base away.

The source is a man between 65 and 85 years old with acute or convalescent COVID-19. Sequenced: peripheral blood. The chain links TRBV9 with TRBJ2-2, with a tentative D gene TRBD1 over 6 matching bases. The CDR3 protein is CASSVATGTVGGELFF. The DNA sequence is as follows: TGTGCCAGCAGCGTAGCGACAGGAACGGTTGGCGGGGAGCTGTTTTTT.